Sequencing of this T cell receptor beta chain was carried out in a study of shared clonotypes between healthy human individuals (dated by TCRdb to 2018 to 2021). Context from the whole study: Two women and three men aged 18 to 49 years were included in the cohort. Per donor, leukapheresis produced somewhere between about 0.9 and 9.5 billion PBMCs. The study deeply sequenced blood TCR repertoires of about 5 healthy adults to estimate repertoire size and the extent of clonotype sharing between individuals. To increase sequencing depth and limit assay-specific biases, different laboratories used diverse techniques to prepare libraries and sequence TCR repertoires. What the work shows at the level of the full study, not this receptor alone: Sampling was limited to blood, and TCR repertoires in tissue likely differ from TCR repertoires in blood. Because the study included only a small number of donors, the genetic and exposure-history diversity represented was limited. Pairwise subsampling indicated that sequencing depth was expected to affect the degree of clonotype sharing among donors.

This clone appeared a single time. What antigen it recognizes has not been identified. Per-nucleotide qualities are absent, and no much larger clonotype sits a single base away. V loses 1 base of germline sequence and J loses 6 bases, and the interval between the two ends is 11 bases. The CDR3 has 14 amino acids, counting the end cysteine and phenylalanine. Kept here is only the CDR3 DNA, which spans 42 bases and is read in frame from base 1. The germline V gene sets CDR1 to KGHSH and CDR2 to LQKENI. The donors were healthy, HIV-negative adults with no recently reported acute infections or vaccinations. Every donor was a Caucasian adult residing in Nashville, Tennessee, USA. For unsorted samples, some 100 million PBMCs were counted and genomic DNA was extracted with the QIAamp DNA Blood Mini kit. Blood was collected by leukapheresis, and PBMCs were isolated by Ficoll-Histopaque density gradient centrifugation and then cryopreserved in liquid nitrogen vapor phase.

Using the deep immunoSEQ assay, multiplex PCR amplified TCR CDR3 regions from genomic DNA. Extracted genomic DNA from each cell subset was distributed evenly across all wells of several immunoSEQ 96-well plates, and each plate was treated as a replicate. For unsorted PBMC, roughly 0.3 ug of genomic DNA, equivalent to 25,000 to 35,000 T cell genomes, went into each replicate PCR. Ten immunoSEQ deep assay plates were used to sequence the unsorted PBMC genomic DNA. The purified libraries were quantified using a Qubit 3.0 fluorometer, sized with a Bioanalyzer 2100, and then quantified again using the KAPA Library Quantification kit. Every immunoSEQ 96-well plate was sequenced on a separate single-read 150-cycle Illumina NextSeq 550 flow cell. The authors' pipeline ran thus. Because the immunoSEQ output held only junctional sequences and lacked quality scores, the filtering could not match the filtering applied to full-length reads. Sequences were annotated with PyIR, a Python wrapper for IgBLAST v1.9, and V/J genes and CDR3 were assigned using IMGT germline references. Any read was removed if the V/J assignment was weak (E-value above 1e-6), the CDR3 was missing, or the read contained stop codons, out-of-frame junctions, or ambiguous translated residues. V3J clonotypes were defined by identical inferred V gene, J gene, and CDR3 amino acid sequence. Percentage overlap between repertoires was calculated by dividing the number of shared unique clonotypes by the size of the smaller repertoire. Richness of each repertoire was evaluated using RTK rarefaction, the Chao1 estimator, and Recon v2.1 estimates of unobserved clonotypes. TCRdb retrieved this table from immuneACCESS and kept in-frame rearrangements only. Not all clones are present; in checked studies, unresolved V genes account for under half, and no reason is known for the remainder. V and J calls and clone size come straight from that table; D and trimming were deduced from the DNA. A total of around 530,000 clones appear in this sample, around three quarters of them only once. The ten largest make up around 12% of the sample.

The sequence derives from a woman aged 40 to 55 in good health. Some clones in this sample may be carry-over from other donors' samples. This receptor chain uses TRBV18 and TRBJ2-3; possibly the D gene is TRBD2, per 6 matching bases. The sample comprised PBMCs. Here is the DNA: TGTGCCAGCTCACCACGGGAGGAGAAGGATACGCAGTATTTT. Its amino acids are CASSPREEKDTQYF.